Below, 25 T cell receptor beta chains from the same sample are listed, as sequenced in a study of T cells after posttransplantation cyclophosphamide. Clones were sequenced by immunoSEQ multiplex PCR, and TCRdb holds only the in-frame ones, with some missing. Of roughly 30,000 clones in the sample, approximately 90% were seen once. Cells defined as naive were viable CD3+CD4+ or CD3+CD8+ and CCR7+CD45RA+CD45RO-CD95-CD27+CD28+. Source material: naive CD4+ T cells sorted from PBMCs. Receptor source: an older woman in good health, CMV-negative, and a related stem cell transplant donor.

V and J are TRBV15 and TRBJ2-1, with 9 bases matching TRBD2. Germline CDR1 LNHNV, CDR2 YYDKDF (reference sequence). V was clipped by 5 bases and J by 2 bases; unmatched bases: 4. The CDR3 totals 15 residues. CDR3 loop: CATSRTSATYNEQFF. CDR3 sequence (DNA): TGTGCCACCAGCCGGACTAGCGCTACCTACAATGAGCAGTTCTTC. Supplemented by reference TRBV15 and TRBJ2-1, the full variable domain reads DAMVIQNPRYQVTQFGKPVTLSCSQTLNHNVMYWYQQKSSQAPKLLFHYYDKDFNNEADTPDNFQSRRPNTSFCFLDIRSPGLGDTAMYLCATSRTSATYNEQFFGPGTRLTVL.

This clone was counted once. J is TRBJ2-5 and V is TRBV19, with TRBD2 matching 11 bases. V lost 4 bases to trimming and J lost 1 base; unmatched junction nucleotides: 8. CDR3 length equals 17 residues. CDR1 LNHDA and CDR2 SQIVND come from the germline V gene (reference sequence). The CDR3 region is CASSTRSGRDSQETQYF. CDR3 DNA sequence: TGTGCCAGTAGTACTCGTAGCGGGAGGGATTCCCAAGAGACCCAGTACTTC.

In this sample, this clone turned up once. This chain connects TRBV5-1 to TRBJ1-1; no reliable D call. V was shortened by 0 bases and J by 3 bases, with 6 bases between the two germline ends. Germline V gives CDR1 SGHRS, CDR2 YFSETQ. The CDR3 covers 13 residues. CDR3 sequence reads: CASSLEQDTEAFF. The CDR3 DNA reads TGCGCCAGCAGCTTGGAGCAGGACACTGAAGCTTTCTTT.

The V and J genes are TRBV7-9 and TRBJ1-4; no clear D. Germline-derived CDR1 and CDR2 are SEHNR and FQNEAQ (reference sequence). The CDR3 runs 12 residues. Trimming left V 5 bases short and J 8 bases short, with 9 bases between. The CDR3, as DNA: TGTGCCAGCAGCGTGATAGCCGAAAAACTGTTTTTT. Its translation is CASSVIAEKLFF. Looking up the rest from reference TRBV7-9 and TRBJ1-4 gives the full variable domain: DTGVSQNPRHKITKRGQNVTFRCDPISEHNRLYWYRQTLGQGPEFLTYFQNEAQLEKSRLLSDRFSAERPKGSFSTLEIQRTEQGDSAMYLCASSVIAEKLFFGSGTQLSVL.

The V and J genes are TRBV6-5 and TRBJ2-1; D perhaps matches TRBD1 (6 bases). Germline assignment: CDR1 MNHEY and CDR2 SVGAGI. The ends were cut back, 6 bases at V and 9 bases at J, with 21 bases in the middle. The CDR3 is made up of 15 amino acids. The CDR3 here is CASRQFGIQGSEQFF. The CDR3 DNA sequence: TGTGCCAGCAGACAATTTGGAATCCAGGGGAGTGAGCAGTTCTTC.

The chain combines TRBV30 with TRBJ1-2; D ambiguous. Trimming stripped 4 bases from V and 9 bases from J, with 24 bases between. In germline, CDR1 is GTSNPN, CDR2 SVGIG (reference sequence). CDR3 length: 15 residues. CDR3 nucleotides: TGTGCCTGGACCCGGTGGGAAGGGAGAATTTCTAGCTACACCTTC. Translation: CAWTRWEGRISSYTF.

This clone was seen a few times. The chain carries TRBV4-2 and TRBJ1-3; TRBD1 matches at 9 bases. CDR3 size: 16 residues. With 1 base clipped from V and 4 bases from J, the junction kept 5 bases outside the gene matches. CDR1 and CDR2 from the germline V gene are LGHNA and YNFKEQ. In nucleotides, the CDR3 is TGTGCCAGCAGCCAAGGAAACAGGGGGCGCGGAAACACCATATATTTT. This encodes CASSQGNRGRGNTIYF.

The CDR3 sequence: CASTPTGAGANVLTF. CDR3 coding DNA: TGTGCCAGTACCCCGACAGGGGCTGGGGCCAACGTCCTGACTTTC. The chain couples TRBV19 to TRBJ2-6; 8 bases match TRBD1. Trimming took 7 bases from V and 2 from J; bases not matched to a gene: 4. The CDR3 length is 15 residues. Per the germline V gene, CDR1 is LNHDA and CDR2 is SQIVND (reference sequence). Variable domain in full (rest from reference TRBV19 and TRBJ2-6): DGGITQSPKYLFRKEGQNVTLSCEQNLNHDAMYWYRQDPGQGLRLIYYSQIVNDFQKGDIAEGYSVSREKKESFPLTVTSAQKNPTAFYLCASTPTGAGANVLTFGAGSRLTVL.

This chain uses TRBV28 with TRBJ2-2, with 7 positions matching TRBD1. The germline V gene has CDR1 MDHEN and CDR2 SYDVKM. The CDR3 is 17 residues long. V shed 6 bases, J shed 7 bases, and the junction held 17 bases outside the gene matches. The chain's CDR3 is CASRNGQVALVGGELFF. The CDR3, as DNA: TGTGCCAGCAGAAACGGACAGGTAGCTTTGGTCGGCGGGGAGCTGTTTTTT. Complete variable domain (other parts from reference TRBV28 and TRBJ2-2): DVKVTQSSRYLVKRTGEKVFLECVQDMDHENMFWYRQDPGLGLRLIYFSYDVKMKEKGDIPEGYSVSREKKERFSLILESASTNQTSMYLCASRNGQVALVGGELFFGEGSRLTVL.

V and J are TRBV15 and TRBJ1-5; tentatively, D is TRBD1 (6 bases). The CDR3 sequence is 16 residues long. The V and J ends lost 4 bases and 2 bases respectively, with 15 bases between them. CDR1 is LNHNV, CDR2 YYDKDF, per germline (reference sequence). The DNA of the CDR3 is TGTGCCACCAGCAAAAGGGGGGGCCCCGGCAATCAGCCCCAGCATTTT. Residues: CATSKRGGPGNQPQHF.

V gene TRBV7-2 combines with J gene TRBJ2-2; no clear D. The germline gives CDR1 SGHTA, CDR2 FQGNSA. The CDR3 loop spans 14 amino acids. Trimming shortened V by 5 bases and J by 1 base, and 8 bases separated the two germline ends. This CDR3 reads CASSPSGNTGELFF. CDR3 nucleotides: TGTGCCAGCAGCCCGTCGGGGAACACCGGGGAGCTGTTTTTT.

The chain recombines TRBV4-1 with TRBJ2-2; TRBD1 might be the D (6 bases). The CDR3 extends over 15 amino acids. Germline loops: CDR1 MGHRA, CDR2 YSYEKL. V shed 3 bases and J shed 0 bases, with 8 bases lying between them. Here the CDR3 DNA reads TGCGCCAGCAGCCAGGGGACATCGAACACCGGGGAGCTGTTTTTT. It encodes CASSQGTSNTGELFF.

The rearrangement links TRBV19 to TRBJ2-7; 9 positions match TRBD1. CDR1 and CDR2 (germline): LNHDA, SQIVND (reference sequence). The CDR3 is 15 residues long. With V trimmed by 5 bases and J by 2 bases, 7 bases remained unmatched. The CDR3 DNA follows: TGTGCCAGTAGTGACCGGACAGGGGTCACCTACGAGCAGTACTTC. Amino acids: CASSDRTGVTYEQYF. The full variable domain, rest sourced from reference TRBV19 and TRBJ2-7, is DGGITQSPKYLFRKEGQNVTLSCEQNLNHDAMYWYRQDPGQGLRLIYYSQIVNDFQKGDIAEGYSVSREKKESFPLTVTSAQKNPTAFYLCASSDRTGVTYEQYFGPGTRLTVT.

The chain links TRBV4-3 to TRBJ1-1; D not certain. CDR3 length: 14 residues. The germline gives CDR1 LGHNA, CDR2 YSLEER. V was trimmed by 2 bases and J by 1 base, leaving 8 bases between them. CDR3 coding DNA: TGCGCCAGCAGCCAAATTACGGGGAACACTGAAGCTTTCTTT. Translation: CASSQITGNTEAFF.

The chain joins TRBV5-1 to TRBJ2-7; 9 bases agree with TRBD1. The CDR3 totals 13 residues. Germline V gene lookup returns CDR1 SGHRS and CDR2 YFSETQ. Trimming at V came to 4 bases and at J to 6 bases, leaving 5 bases not matched to a gene. CDR3 DNA sequence: TGCGCCAGCAGCCTGGGACAGGGAGGCGAGCAGTACTTC. Its translation: CASSLGQGGEQYF.

The V and J genes are TRBV7-2 and TRBJ1-1, with D maybe TRBD1 (5 bases). This CDR3 has 15 residues. Trimming removed 1 base at V and 4 bases at J, with 13 bases between. Germline V gene sequence: CDR1 SGHTA, CDR2 FQGNSA. The CDR3 here is CASSLGSRVGTEAFF. The DNA for the CDR3 is TGTGCCAGCAGCTTAGGGAGCAGGGTAGGCACTGAAGCTTTCTTT.

The chain is built from TRBV7-9 and TRBJ2-1; D not resolved. The CDR3 has 14 residues. Trimming stripped 7 bases from V and 5 bases from J, with 15 bases between. The germline CDR1 and CDR2 sequences are SEHNR and FQNEAQ (reference sequence). The CDR3 region is CASTYQTSNNEQFF. In nucleotides, the CDR3 is TGTGCCAGCACCTATCAAACTTCTAACAATGAGCAGTTCTTC.

This clone came up once. This chain connects TRBV9 to TRBJ1-4, with no clear D. Germline values: CDR1 SGDLS, CDR2 YYNGEE. The CDR3 is 15 residues long. V dropped 4 bases and J dropped 0 bases, with 10 bases sitting between them. The CDR3 loop reads CASSPNLATNEKLFF. CDR3 coding DNA: TGTGCCAGCAGCCCCAACCTAGCAACTAATGAAAAACTGTTTTTT.

This rearrangement joins TRBV5-1 to TRBJ2-3; D not certain. Per germline, CDR1 SGHRS and CDR2 YFSETQ. The CDR3 sequence is 15 residues long. The ends were cut back, 5 bases at V and 1 base at J, with 14 bases in the middle. The CDR3 spells CASSPSQVGTDTQYF. The CDR3 region has the DNA TGCGCCAGCAGTCCCAGCCAGGTTGGCACAGATACGCAGTATTTT. The full variable domain, with the rest looked up from reference TRBV5-1 and TRBJ2-3, is KAGVTQTPRYLIKTRGQQVTLSCSPISGHRSVSWYQQTPGQGLQFLFEYFSETQRNKGNFPGRFSGRQFSNSRSEMNVSTLELGDSALYLCASSPSQVGTDTQYFGPGTRLTVL.

The chain links TRBV6-5 to TRBJ1-1; D call uncertain. CDR3 size: 13 residues. Germline V gene sequence: CDR1 MNHEY, CDR2 SVGAGI. Trimming removed 1 base at V and 3 bases at J, with 6 bases between. The DNA of the CDR3 is TGTGCCAGCAGTTACTTGCGGGACACTGAAGCTTTCTTT. Protein product: CASSYLRDTEAFF.

The chain joins TRBV7-3 to TRBJ2-4; 8 positions match TRBD2. Germline lookup yields CDR1 SGHTA and CDR2 FQGTGA. V lost 7 bases, J lost 0 bases, and 20 bases stayed unmatched. The CDR3 covers 20 residues. The CDR3: CASILIARASGLRAKNIQYF. For the CDR3, the DNA is TGTGCCAGCATTCTAATCGCCCGGGCTAGCGGGCTACGAGCCAAAAACATTCAGTACTTC.

This clone is a singleton in its sample. The CDR3 region is CASSSRDLAYNEQFF. For the CDR3, the DNA is TGTGCCAGCAGCTCCCGGGACTTAGCATACAATGAGCAGTTCTTC. The chain uses TRBV7-2 and TRBJ2-1; possible D gene TRBD2, 6 bases. Per germline, CDR1 SGHTA and CDR2 FQGNSA. Trimming removed 4 bases at V and 4 bases at J, with 14 bases between. The CDR3 totals 15 residues.

This rearrangement joins TRBV19 to TRBJ2-5; D may be TRBD2 (6 bases). CDR1 and CDR2 from the germline V gene are LNHDA and SQIVND (reference sequence). V lost 5 bases and J lost 2, with 15 bases in between. This CDR3 is built from 15 residues. The CDR3 spells CASSLMPGAQETQYF. Written as DNA, the CDR3 is TGTGCCAGTAGTCTAATGCCGGGAGCGCAAGAGACCCAGTACTTC. The whole variable domain, filled in from reference TRBV19 and TRBJ2-5, reads DGGITQSPKYLFRKEGQNVTLSCEQNLNHDAMYWYRQDPGQGLRLIYYSQIVNDFQKGDIAEGYSVSREKKESFPLTVTSAQKNPTAFYLCASSLMPGAQETQYFGPGTRLLVL.

The gene calls are TRBV5-1 and TRBJ2-2, with TRBD2 identical over 7 bases. Trimming at V came to 5 bases and at J to 3 bases, leaving 13 bases not matched to a gene. This CDR3 has 17 residues. Looked up from germline, CDR1 is SGHRS and CDR2 is YFSETQ. The CDR3 DNA reads as TGCGCCAGCAGAGGCGGGAGCCCGGGTGGGGACACCGGGGAGCTGTTTTTT. As protein: CASRGGSPGGDTGELFF. Looking up the rest from reference TRBV5-1 and TRBJ2-2 gives the full variable domain: KAGVTQTPRYLIKTRGQQVTLSCSPISGHRSVSWYQQTPGQGLQFLFEYFSETQRNKGNFPGRFSGRQFSNSRSEMNVSTLELGDSALYLCASRGGSPGGDTGELFFGEGSRLTVL.

Notes on this clone: This CDR3 fails to terminate in the conserved phenylalanine or tryptophan, so it likely reflects a read error. The DNA is left out, because the CDR3 cannot be placed on it with certainty; the CDR3 is given as TCRdb lists it. The chain combines TRBV5-1 with TRBJ2-7; the DNA was not used to check the table's D call, TRBD2. The V gene's germline CDR1 is SGHRS and CDR2 YFSETQ. The CDR3 is 8 residues long, counting both termini. CDR3 in amino acids: CVPPPGFG.